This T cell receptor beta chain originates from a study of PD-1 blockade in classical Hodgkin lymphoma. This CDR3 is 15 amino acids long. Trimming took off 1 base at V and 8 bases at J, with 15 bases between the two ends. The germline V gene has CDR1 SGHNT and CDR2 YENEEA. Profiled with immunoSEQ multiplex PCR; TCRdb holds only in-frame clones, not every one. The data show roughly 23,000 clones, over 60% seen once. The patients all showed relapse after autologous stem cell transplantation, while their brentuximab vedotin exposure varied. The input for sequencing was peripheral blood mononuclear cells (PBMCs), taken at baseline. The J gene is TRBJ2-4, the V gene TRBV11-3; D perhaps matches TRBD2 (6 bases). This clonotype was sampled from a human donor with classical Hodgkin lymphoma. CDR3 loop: CASSLGGGIGDIQYF. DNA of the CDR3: TGTGCCAGCAGCTTAGGTGGCGGGATTGGTGACATTCAGTACTTC. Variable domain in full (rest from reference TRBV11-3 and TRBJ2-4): EAGVVQSPRYKIIEKKQPVAFWCNPISGHNTLYWYLQNLGQGPELLIRYENEEAVDDSQLPKDRFSAERLKGVDSTLKIQPAELGDSAVYLCASSLGGGIGDIQYFGAGTRLSVL.